What follows are 32 T cell receptor beta chains derived from one specimen sequenced in a study of blood T cell repertoires in COVID-19. TCRdb keeps only in-frame clones here, not all; method: immunoSEQ multiplex PCR. The data hold roughly 320,000 clones, with 80% to 90% observed a single time. The material sequenced was PBMCs or T cells enriched from blood (not recorded which). Receptors were obtained from a young man who had recovered from COVID-19.

This chain links TRBV14 with TRBJ1-1; 9 positions match TRBD1. The germline gives CDR1 SGHDN, CDR2 FVKESK. The CDR3 loop spans 12 amino acids. V dropped 4 bases and J dropped 11; count of bases not matched to a gene: 5. CDR3 loop: CASSLWTGEAFF. The DNA of the CDR3 is TGTGCCAGCAGCCTATGGACAGGGGAGGCTTTCTTT.

The rearrangement links TRBV27 to TRBJ2-1; 12 nucleotides agree with TRBD2. Germline CDR1 and CDR2: MNHEY and SMNVEV (reference sequence). V shed 4 bases, J shed 10 bases, and the junction held 14 bases outside the gene matches. The CDR3 is 17 residues long. This CDR3 reads CASSSLGTSGPLGEQFF. DNA of the CDR3: TGTGCCAGCAGTTCTTTGGGGACTAGCGGGCCCCTCGGGGAGCAGTTCTTC.

This chain links TRBV19 with TRBJ1-2; perhaps TRBD1 as D (6 bases). CDR3 length equals 15 residues. Germline V CDR1 and CDR2: LNHDA, SQIVND (reference sequence). The V end was cut by 5 bases, the J end by 2 bases, with 15 bases between. The CDR3 here is CASSQLGTKNYGYTF. Written as DNA, the CDR3 is TGTGCCAGTAGTCAACTCGGGACAAAAAACTATGGCTACACCTTC.

The chain is built from TRBV5-6 and TRBJ2-7; no reliable D call. Between the trimmed V and J ends, which lost 1 base and 3 bases, there was a span of 8 bases. The CDR3 covers 13 residues. Germline-derived CDR1 and CDR2 are SGHDT and YYEEEE. CDR3 DNA sequence: TGTGCCAGCAGCTTGTGGTCGGTCTACGAGCAGTACTTC. Translated, it gives CASSLWSVYEQYF.

The chain couples TRBV11-1 to TRBJ2-7, with 9 bases lining up with TRBD2. The CDR3 spans 15 residues. Germline V lookup: CDR1 SGHAT, CDR2 FQDESV (reference sequence). J was trimmed by 6 bases and V by 5 bases; bases with no gene match: 11. CDR3 nucleotide sequence: TGTGCCAGCAGCCTAGGACCGGGACTAGCCGTCGAGCAGTACTTC. This codes for CASSLGPGLAVEQYF.

The rearrangement uses TRBV28 and TRBJ2-7, with 12 bases fitting TRBD2. Per the germline V gene, CDR1 is MDHEN and CDR2 is SYDVKM. V lost 6 bases, J lost 7 bases, and 7 bases stayed unmatched. The length of the CDR3 is 14 residues. The CDR3 is CASRRLAGVGEQYF. CDR3 DNA sequence: TGTGCCAGCAGGAGACTAGCGGGAGTGGGAGAGCAGTACTTC.

CDR3 sequence: CASSTGGAYTF. The CDR3 DNA sequence: TGTGCCAGCTCAACAGGGGGCGCCTACACCTTC. The chain employs TRBV18 and TRBJ1-2; 9 nucleotides line up with TRBD1. The CDR3 contains 11 residues. Trimming removed 5 bases from V and 10 bases from J; junction bases left unmatched: 2. The germline gives CDR1 KGHSH, CDR2 LQKENI.

This clone was picked up one time. The V gene is TRBV7-8, the J gene TRBJ2-3; 10 positions agree with TRBD2. The CDR3 has 17 amino acids. After removal of 1 base from V and 0 bases from J, the junction contained 4 bases not matched to a gene. The germline CDR1 and CDR2 sequences are SGHVS and FQNEAQ. CDR3: CASSLVGLAASTDTQYF. CDR3 coding DNA: TGTGCCAGCAGCTTAGTAGGACTAGCGGCTAGCACAGATACGCAGTATTTT.

The V and J genes are TRBV25-1 and TRBJ1-1, with 7 nucleotides matching TRBD1. The CDR3 sequence is 15 residues long. CDR1 is MGHDK and CDR2 is SYGVNS in the germline V gene. The trim removed 6 bases at V and 0 bases at J, leaving 7 bases unmatched. This CDR3 is CASRGHRGMNTEAFF. The CDR3 bases are TGTGCCAGCAGGGGCCACAGGGGCATGAACACTGAAGCTTTCTTT.

In its sample, this clone was seen once. The V call is TRBV9, the J call TRBJ1-3; unclear D gene. The V end lost 0 bases, the J end lost 0 bases, and 7 bases lay between the germline ends. Germline values: CDR1 SGDLS, CDR2 YYNGEE. The CDR3 totals 15 residues. CDR3 amino acids: CASSVDNYSGNTIYF. The CDR3 DNA is TGTGCCAGCAGCGTAGATAACTACTCTGGAAACACCATATATTTT.

V gene TRBV11-2 combines with J gene TRBJ1-6, with 8 bases aligning to TRBD1. This CDR3 is 16 amino acids long. The germline V gene has CDR1 SGHAT and CDR2 FQNNGV. The V and J ends lost 1 base and 6 bases, in that order; junction bases with no gene match: 5. The CDR3 nucleotides are TGTGCCAGCAGCTTAGGGGGGACAGGCTTTAATTCACCCCTCCACTTT. Its protein product is CASSLGGTGFNSPLHF.

This clone was detected once. This sequence joins TRBV6-5 and TRBJ1-4; no clear D. V lost 6 bases, J lost 7 bases, and 9 bases lay in between. This CDR3 has 12 amino acids. Germline values: CDR1 MNHEY, CDR2 SVGAGI. The CDR3 region is CASRTGSEKLFF. DNA for the CDR3: TGTGCCAGCAGAACCGGGAGTGAAAAACTGTTTTTT.

The sample holds one count of this clone. The V gene is TRBV18, the J gene TRBJ2-7; 9 bases are a match to TRBD1. The CDR3 extends over 16 amino acids. The germline gives CDR1 KGHSH, CDR2 LQKENI. V was clipped by 0 bases and J by 5 bases; unmatched bases: 8. Here the CDR3 reads CASSPPGGTGIHEQYF. The CDR3 region has the DNA TGTGCCAGCTCACCACCGGGCGGGACAGGGATCCACGAGCAGTACTTC. Using reference TRBV18 and TRBJ2-7 for the parts outside the CDR3, the full variable domain is NAGVMQNPRHLVRRRGQEARLRCSPMKGHSHVYWYRQLPEEGLKFMVYLQKENIIDESGMPKERFSAEFPKEGPSILRIQQVVRGDSAAYFCASSPPGGTGIHEQYFGPGTRLTVT.

The chain carries TRBV30 and TRBJ2-5, with 8 bases identical to TRBD2. Germline V lookup: CDR1 GTSNPN, CDR2 SVGIG (reference sequence). The CDR3 runs 17 residues. J gave up 4 bases and V 1 base, and 14 bases lay outside the gene matches. CDR3 DNA sequence: TGTGCCTGGAGTGAAGGTAGCGGGGCGGTAGGTGTAGAGACCCAGTACTTC. Translation: CAWSEGSGAVGVETQYF.

The chain recombines TRBV9 with TRBJ2-2; D is unresolved. The V end was cut by 6 bases, the J end by 6 bases, with 15 bases between. The germline V gene has CDR1 SGDLS and CDR2 YYNGEE. The CDR3 is 14 residues long. The CDR3 DNA follows: TGTGCCAGCACAGAAAGTCCGAGGTCCGGGGAGCTGTTTTTT. It translates to CASTESPRSGELFF.

The rearrangement links TRBV11-3 to TRBJ2-7; TRBD2 agrees at 7 bases. The germline CDR1 and CDR2 sequences are SGHNT and YENEEA. The CDR3 totals 13 residues. With V trimmed by 4 bases and J by 7 bases, 7 bases remained unmatched. CDR3 bases: TGTGCCAGCAGCTCCACTGGCGGGAGAGAGCAGTACTTC. Translating gives CASSSTGGREQYF.

CDR3 nucleotides: TGTGCCAGCCGGGACGGGAGAGGCTACGAGCAGTACTTC. Its protein product is CASRDGRGYEQYF. The rearrangement links TRBV5-4 to TRBJ2-7; the D gene is possibly TRBD2 (6 bases). Deletions cut 7 bases from V and 3 bases from J, with 14 bases between. The CDR3 totals 13 residues. CDR1 is SGHNT, CDR2 YYREEE, per germline (reference sequence).

This clone has more than one count but fewer than ten. This chain links TRBV19 with TRBJ2-7; D possibly corresponds to TRBD2 (5 bases). CDR1 LNHDA and CDR2 SQIVND come from the germline V gene (reference sequence). CDR3 length: 13 residues. Trimming stripped 8 bases from V and 0 bases from J, with 11 bases between. The DNA for the CDR3 is TGTGCCAGTTCCCGGGATCCCTCCTACGAGCAGTACTTC. Protein product: CASSRDPSYEQYF.

On this clone itself: The junction shows a germline mismatch at one end, possibly a read error. The chain recombines TRBV7-7 with TRBJ2-5; maybe TRBD1 (6 bases). CDR3 length equals 15 residues. Germline lookup yields CDR1 SSHAT and CDR2 FNYEAQ (reference sequence). The CDR3 region is CASSVSGAPHETQYF. The CDR3 nucleotides are TGTGCTAGCAGCGTATCAGGGGCACCCCATGAGACCCAGTACTTC.

This clone occurred a few times. This sequence joins TRBV19 and TRBJ1-6, with 7 bases identical to TRBD1. This CDR3 comprises 15 residues. V dropped 9 bases and J dropped 7; count of bases not matched to a gene: 12. Germline CDR1 LNHDA, CDR2 SQIVND (reference sequence). The CDR3 nucleotides read TGTGCCAGCAAGCGGCTGGGACAGCGCAATTCACCCCTCCACTTT. It is translated as CASKRLGQRNSPLHF.

The rearrangement uses TRBV11-2 and TRBJ1-2; no reliable D call. The germline V gene encodes CDR1 SGHAT and CDR2 FQNNGV. The V end lost 5 bases, the J end lost 4 bases, and 14 bases lay between the germline ends. The length of the CDR3 is 14 residues. As DNA, the CDR3 is TGTGCCAGCAGCCCGCTGGCGGCCCCCTATGGCTACACCTTC. Its translation is CASSPLAAPYGYTF.

The chain combines TRBV7-2 with TRBJ2-7, with TRBD2 matching over 7 bases. The CDR3 has 14 amino acids. CDR1 is SGHTA, CDR2 FQGNSA, per germline. V was clipped by 5 bases and J by 5 bases; unmatched bases: 9. CDR3 nucleotides: TGTGCCAGCAGCCCCGGGGCGGGAGTGAACGAGCAGTACTTC. Protein: CASSPGAGVNEQYF.

This clone has just a few counts. The genes are TRBV28 and TRBJ1-4, with D perhaps TRBD1 (5 bases). V was trimmed by 6 bases and J by 2 bases, leaving 25 bases between them. There are 19 residues in the CDR3. Germline values: CDR1 MDHEN, CDR2 SYDVKM. The CDR3 here is CASRPHGGGGYSTNEKLFF. CDR3 DNA: TGTGCCAGCAGGCCTCATGGGGGGGGTGGATATTCGACTAATGAAAAACTGTTTTTT.

CDR3 bases: TGTGCCAGCACTCGGGGGAACACTGAAGCTTTCTTT. As protein: CASTRGNTEAFF. The chain couples TRBV6-5 to TRBJ1-1; no definite D call. Germline V lookup: CDR1 MNHEY, CDR2 SVGAGI. V was shortened by 7 bases and J by 1 base, with 7 bases between the two germline ends. This CDR3 region has 12 residues.

The chain couples TRBV19 to TRBJ2-1, with a tentative D call TRBD2 (5 bases). The CDR3 has 13 residues. Germline CDR1 and CDR2: LNHDA and SQIVND (reference sequence). V gave up 3 bases and J gave up 10 bases, with 13 bases separating them. CDR3 protein: CASSIGAATEQFF. The CDR3 coding sequence is TGTGCCAGTAGTATCGGAGCGGCCACAGAGCAGTTCTTC.

The chain recombines TRBV2 with TRBJ2-3; a weak D match, TRBD1 (6 bases). The CDR3 contains 12 residues. CDR1 and CDR2 (germline): SNHLY, FYNNEI. With 4 bases removed from V and 4 bases from J, the gap between germline ends came to 6 bases. CDR3 loop: CASSGQADTQYF. The CDR3 DNA is TGTGCCAGCAGTGGACAGGCAGATACGCAGTATTTT.

This chain uses TRBV6-5 with TRBJ2-7; 8 positions agree with TRBD1. CDR3 length: 15 residues. V gave up 5 bases and J gave up 0 bases; unmatched junction bases: 6. Germline CDR1 MNHEY, CDR2 SVGAGI. CDR3 protein: CASSTGTGRSYEQYF. CDR3 in DNA: TGTGCCAGCAGTACCGGGACAGGTCGCTCCTACGAGCAGTACTTC.

The chain has TRBV5-1 and TRBJ2-5; tentatively, D is TRBD2 (5 bases). There are 15 residues in the CDR3. Per germline, CDR1 SGHRS and CDR2 YFSETQ. V was trimmed by 5 bases and J by 4 bases, leaving 18 bases between them. CDR3 DNA sequence: TGCGCCAGCAGTTCCCCCAGGAGCGCGGGAGAGACCCAGTACTTC. It encodes CASSSPRSAGETQYF. The full variable domain, in which reference TRBV5-1 and TRBJ2-5 provide the parts outside the CDR3, is KAGVTQTPRYLIKTRGQQVTLSCSPISGHRSVSWYQQTPGQGLQFLFEYFSETQRNKGNFPGRFSGRQFSNSRSEMNVSTLELGDSALYLCASSSPRSAGETQYFGPGTRLLVL.

The chain employs TRBV12-3 or TRBV12-4 and TRBJ1-2; D is undetermined. The CDR3 has 13 residues. Between the trimmed V and J ends, which lost 3 bases and 4 bases, there was a span of 9 bases. The CDR3 loop reads CASSFLVSYGYTF. In DNA, the CDR3 is TGTGCCAGCAGTTTTTTGGTTAGCTATGGCTACACCTTC.

The genes are TRBV6-6 and TRBJ2-7; the D is unclear. Germline V gene lookup returns CDR1 MNHNY and CDR2 SVGAGI (reference sequence). The CDR3 length is 12 residues. V lost 4 bases and J lost 4, with 8 bases in between. CDR3 DNA: TGTGCCAGCAGTTCACTCCTTTACGAGCAGTACTTC. Amino acids: CASSSLLYEQYF.

The chain combines TRBV9 with TRBJ1-1, with D uncertain. The CDR3 runs to 15 residues. The V end was cut by 0 bases, the J end by 0 bases, with 9 bases between. Germline CDR1 is SGDLS and CDR2 is YYNGEE. CDR3 in amino acids: CASSVESVMNTEAFF. CDR3 sequence (DNA): TGTGCCAGCAGCGTAGAGTCAGTCATGAACACTGAAGCTTTCTTT. Complete variable domain (other parts from reference TRBV9 and TRBJ1-1): DSGVTQTPKHLITATGQRVTLRCSPRSGDLSVYWYQQSLDQGLQFLIQYYNGEERAKGNILERFSAQQFPDLHSELNLSSLELGDSALYFCASSVESVMNTEAFFGQGTRLTVV.

The chain uses TRBV3-1 (or the pseudogene TRBV3-2) and TRBJ2-5; 14 bases are a match to TRBD2. CDR1 and CDR2 (germline): LGHDT, YNNKEL (reference sequence). The V gene end was trimmed by 3 bases and the J gene end by 4 bases; junction bases not matched to a gene: 7. This CDR3 comprises 17 residues. The CDR3 is CASSHGTSGSLGETQYF. CDR3 DNA: TGTGCCAGCAGCCATGGGACTAGCGGGAGCCTGGGAGAGACCCAGTACTTC.